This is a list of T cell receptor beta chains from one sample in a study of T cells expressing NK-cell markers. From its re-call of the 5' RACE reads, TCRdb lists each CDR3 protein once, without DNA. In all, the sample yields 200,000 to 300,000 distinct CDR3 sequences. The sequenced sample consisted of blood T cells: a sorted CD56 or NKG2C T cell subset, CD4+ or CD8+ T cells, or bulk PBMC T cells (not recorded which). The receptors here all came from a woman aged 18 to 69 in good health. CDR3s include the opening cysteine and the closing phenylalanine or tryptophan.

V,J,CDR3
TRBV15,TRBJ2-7,CATSLLGTSYEQYF
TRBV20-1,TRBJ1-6,CSARASRGFYNSPLHF
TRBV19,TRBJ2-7,CASSLAPYYEQYF
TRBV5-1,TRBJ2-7,CASSLTGTSASYEQYF
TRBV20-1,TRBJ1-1,CSARDHSVYEAFF
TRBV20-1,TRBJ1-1,CSAADRGANTEAFF
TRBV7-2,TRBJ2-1,CASSTSGGAYNEQFF
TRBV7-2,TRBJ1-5,CASSPNGGNQPQHF
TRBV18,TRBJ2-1,CASSPSGGTYNEQFF
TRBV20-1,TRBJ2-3,CSARDPLGLGTDTQYF
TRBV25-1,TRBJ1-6,CASSDASSYNSPLHF
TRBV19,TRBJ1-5,CASSETVYQPQHF
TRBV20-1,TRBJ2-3,CSGEVGRRTDTQYF
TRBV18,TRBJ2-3,CASSPPQGKYNTQYF
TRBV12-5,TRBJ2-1,CASGPRGPPYNEQFF
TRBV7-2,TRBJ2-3,CASSEGGHRVTDTQYF
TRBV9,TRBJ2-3,CASTQGSPSTDTQYF
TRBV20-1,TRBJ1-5,CSAHSASQRGNQPQHF
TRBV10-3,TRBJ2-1,CAISEEVTAGEQFF
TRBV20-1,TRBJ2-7,CSATGDLSYEQYF